A single T cell receptor beta chain is shown here with its context. Its antigen remains unidentified. TCRdb itself ran the 5' RACE reads through MiXCR, one entry per CDR3 protein. The sample holds hundreds of thousands of distinct CDR3 sequences, around 17% seen once. V was clipped by 0 bases and J by 9 bases; unmatched bases: 13. The CDR3 is 16 residues long. CDR1 and CDR2 (germline): SGDLS, YYNGEE. The sample belongs to a study of T cells after yellow fever vaccination. Whole-study results and caveats: Just a small share of clonotypes turned up in the CD4 compartment as well as the CD8 compartment.

This chain links TRBV9 with TRBJ2-5; 8 bases match TRBD2. The receptor was derived from a man between 18 and 35 years old who received the YFV17D yellow fever vaccine. This specimen consisted of PBMCs, obtained about 5 days after the first yellow fever vaccination. CDR3 in DNA: TGTGCCAGCAGCGTAGGTCTAGCGGGCCGGAGGGAGGCCCAGTACTTC. Its translation: CASSVGLAGRREAQYF.